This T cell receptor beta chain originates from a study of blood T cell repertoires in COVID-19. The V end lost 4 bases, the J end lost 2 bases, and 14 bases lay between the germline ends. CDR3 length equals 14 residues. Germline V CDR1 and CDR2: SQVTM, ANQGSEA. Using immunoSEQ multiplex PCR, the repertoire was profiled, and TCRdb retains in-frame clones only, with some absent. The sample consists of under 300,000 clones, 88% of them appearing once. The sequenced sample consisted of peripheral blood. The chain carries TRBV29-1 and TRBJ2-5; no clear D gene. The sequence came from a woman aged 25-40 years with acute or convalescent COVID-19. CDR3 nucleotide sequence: TGCAGCGTTGCTATCAGGTTCTTACAAGAGACCCAGTACTTC. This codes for CSVAIRFLQETQYF.